The 31 T cell receptor beta chains reported below all come from one sample, sequenced in a study of blood T cell repertoires in COVID-19. Clones were read by immunoSEQ multiplex PCR, and TCRdb kept only the in-frame ones, dropping some. The sample holds over 450,000 clones, roughly 91% seen once. The sample was peripheral blood. The receptors originated from a woman between 50 and 59 years old with COVID-19, enrolled during active disease.

This clone turned up a few times. The chain uses TRBV30 and TRBJ2-7; weak D call: TRBD1 (5 bases). This CDR3 has 17 amino acids. V was trimmed by 0 bases and J by 4 bases, leaving 22 bases between them. Germline V gene sequence: CDR1 GTSNPN, CDR2 SVGIG (reference sequence). The CDR3 DNA is TGTGCCTGGAGTGTAGCGCAGGGCCAGCCTAATACTTACGAGCAGTACTTC. Translation: CAWSVAQGQPNTYEQYF.

The chain has TRBV30 and TRBJ2-7; 7 bases agree with TRBD1. CDR3 length equals 13 residues. Losses at the gene ends were 6 bases for V and 0 bases for J; bases not matched to a gene: 5. Germline V gives CDR1 GTSNPN, CDR2 SVGIG (reference sequence). The CDR3 nucleotides read TGTGCCTGCACAGGGGAGAGCTCCTACGAGCAGTACTTC. Translated: CACTGESSYEQYF.

The gene calls are TRBV4-1 and TRBJ1-1; D gene uncertain. CDR3 length: 15 amino acids. V was shortened by 4 bases and J by 9 bases, with 21 bases between the two germline ends. CDR1 and CDR2 (germline): MGHRA, YSYEKL. This chain's CDR3 is CASSPRLLLEMKAFF. CDR3 nucleotide sequence: TGCGCCAGCAGCCCAAGGCTCCTGCTAGAAATGAAAGCTTTCTTT.

The chain recombines TRBV10-3 with TRBJ2-1, with D possibly called TRBD1 or TRBD2 (9 bases each). This CDR3 is 14 amino acids long. V was pared by 7 bases and J by 16 bases, with 26 bases between. Looked up from germline, CDR1 is ENHRY and CDR2 is SYGVKD. The CDR3 coding sequence is TGTGCCATCAACCCGGGACAGGGAAGGCGGGGGGGCTTCTTC. Its translation is CAINPGQGRRGGFF.

The V and J genes are TRBV5-1 and TRBJ1-1; weak D call: TRBD1 (6 bases). Germline V gives CDR1 SGHRS, CDR2 YFSETQ. Trimming shortened V by 0 bases and J by 1 base, and 13 bases separated the two germline ends. The CDR3 runs to 16 residues. For the CDR3, the DNA is TGCGCCAGCAGCTTGGACCTGCTGGGGGCGAACACTGAAGCTTTCTTT. Amino acid sequence: CASSLDLLGANTEAFF.

The chain carries TRBV6-5 and TRBJ1-1; D unresolved. Trimming took 6 bases from V and 5 from J, leaving 10 bases between them. CDR1 and CDR2 (germline): MNHEY, SVGAGI. This CDR3 is built from 12 residues. The CDR3 DNA reads TGTGCCAGCAGCGTCTCGGGGACTGAAGCTTTCTTT. Its translation is CASSVSGTEAFF.

The chain recombines TRBV9 with TRBJ1-1; TRBD1 matches at 8 bases. Germline assignment: CDR1 SGDLS and CDR2 YYNGEE. CDR3 length: 17 residues. The J segment lost 0 bases and the V segment lost 3 bases, leaving 10 bases of the junction unmatched. The chain's CDR3 is CASSGGPGGELNTEAFF. CDR3 DNA: TGTGCCAGCAGCGGGGGCCCAGGGGGCGAGTTGAACACTGAAGCTTTCTTT.

This chain links TRBV12-3 or TRBV12-4 with TRBJ1-2; D might be TRBD1 (5 bases). CDR3 length: 13 amino acids. Trimming pared 6 bases from V and 2 bases from J, leaving 10 bases between. The CDR3 nucleotides read TGTGCCAGCAGCTGGACACTAAACTATGGCTACACCTTC. The encoded protein is CASSWTLNYGYTF.

The chain joins TRBV6-1 to TRBJ1-5; a possible D gene is TRBD1 (6 bases). V was shortened by 3 bases and J by 5 bases, with 11 bases between the two germline ends. Germline V gene sequence: CDR1 MNHNS, CDR2 SASEGT. The CDR3 has 14 residues. The CDR3 protein is CASSDGQPDQPQHF. CDR3 sequence (DNA): TGTGCCAGCAGTGACGGACAGCCAGATCAGCCCCAGCATTTT.

This chain links TRBV12-3 or TRBV12-4 with TRBJ2-1, with D possibly TRBD1 on 6 matching bases. CDR3 length equals 13 residues. V gave up 7 bases and J gave up 9 bases, with 16 bases separating them. CDR3: CASTLRGWSEQFF. CDR3 coding DNA: TGTGCCAGCACCCTCAGGGGATGGAGTGAGCAGTTCTTC.

This clone was picked up one time. The chain combines TRBV2 with TRBJ2-6, with D uncertain. The V end lost 2 bases, the J end lost 0 bases, and 5 bases lay between the germline ends. The germline V gene encodes CDR1 SNHLY and CDR2 FYNNEI. This CDR3 has 15 residues. The CDR3 nucleotides are TGTGCCAGCAGTGAACGGTTCTCTGGGGCCAACGTCCTGACTTTC. Amino acids: CASSERFSGANVLTF.

The rearrangement uses TRBV7-6 and TRBJ1-2; 7 bases align to TRBD1. The germline CDR1 and CDR2 sequences are SGHVS and FNYEAQ. The CDR3 runs 15 residues. V lost 2 bases, J lost 1 base, and 4 bases stayed unmatched. The CDR3 bases are TGTGCCAGCAGCTTAAGCGCAGGGGGTAACTATGGCTACACCTTC. Amino acids: CASSLSAGGNYGYTF.

The CDR3 DNA reads as TGTGCCACCAGTGGTATGGCAGGCAATCAGCCCCAGCATTTT. Translated, it gives CATSGMAGNQPQHF. The rearrangement uses TRBV24-1 and TRBJ1-5; no clear D gene. Trimming took off 5 bases at V and 2 bases at J, with 9 bases between the two ends. Germline CDR1 is KGHDR and CDR2 is SFDVKD. This CDR3 has 14 amino acids.

The CDR3 DNA sequence: TGTGCCAGTAGCCCTGTCCCACCCGGGAGACAGCCCCAGCATTTT. Protein product: CASSPVPPGRQPQHF. The chain carries TRBV19 and TRBJ1-5; D gene unclear. Trimming shortened V by 6 bases and J by 7 bases, and 19 bases separated the two germline ends. CDR3 length: 15 residues. Germline-derived CDR1 and CDR2 are LNHDA and SQIVND (reference sequence).

The chain employs TRBV16 and TRBJ1-3; perhaps TRBD1 as D (5 bases). Germline values: CDR1 KGHSY, CDR2 FQNENV. The CDR3 is made up of 16 amino acids. V lost 0 bases and J 1 base, leaving 10 bases between the germline ends. CDR3 residues: CASSQSDSRSGNTIYF. CDR3 coding DNA: TGTGCCAGCAGCCAATCCGACAGCCGATCTGGAAACACCATATATTTT.

The chain recombines TRBV7-2 with TRBJ2-3; perhaps TRBD2 as D (6 bases). Germline CDR1 reads SGHTA; CDR2 reads FQGNSA. V gave up 3 bases and J gave up 3 bases, with 16 bases separating them. This CDR3 comprises 16 residues. The CDR3 reads CASSFLSGRKTDTQYF. For the CDR3, the DNA is TGTGCCAGCAGCTTTTTAAGTGGGAGGAAGACAGATACGCAGTATTTT.

The chain links TRBV18 to TRBJ2-6; 8 bases agree with TRBD1. The CDR3 length is 17 residues. CDR1 and CDR2 from the germline V gene are KGHSH and LQKENI. J lost 1 base, V lost 4 bases, and 6 bases had no gene match. This CDR3 reads CASSLGQGVSGANVLTF. The CDR3 coding sequence is TGTGCCAGCTCACTAGGACAGGGAGTGTCTGGGGCCAACGTCCTGACTTTC. The full variable domain, with the rest looked up from reference TRBV18 and TRBJ2-6, is NAGVMQNPRHLVRRRGQEARLRCSPMKGHSHVYWYRQLPEEGLKFMVYLQKENIIDESGMPKERFSAEFPKEGPSILRIQQVVRGDSAAYFCASSLGQGVSGANVLTFGAGSRLTVL.

The chain is built from TRBV4-2 and TRBJ1-5; 8 bases match TRBD1. The CDR3 extends over 13 amino acids. CDR1 and CDR2 from the germline V gene are LGHNA and YNFKEQ. The V gene end was trimmed by 5 bases and the J gene end by 9 bases; junction bases not matched to a gene: 6. The CDR3 nucleotides read TGTGCCAGCAGCGACGGGGGGACAGGGCCCCAGCATTTT. Translating gives CASSDGGTGPQHF.

The chain is built from TRBV10-3 and TRBJ1-5, with 10 bases fitting TRBD1. This CDR3 contains 14 residues. CDR1 is ENHRY, CDR2 SYGVKD, per germline. J was trimmed by 4 bases and V by 6 bases; bases with no gene match: 3. CDR3: CAIRGQGPNQPQHF. CDR3 sequence (DNA): TGTGCCATCAGGGGACAGGGGCCGAATCAGCCCCAGCATTTT.

V is TRBV28 and J is TRBJ1-2; D not certain. This CDR3 spans 13 amino acids. Trimming shortened V by 2 bases and J by 8 bases, and 12 bases separated the two germline ends. The germline V gene has CDR1 MDHEN and CDR2 SYDVKM. The CDR3 nucleotides read TGTGCCAGCAGTTTAGGGTGGTCGGGAGGCTACACCTTC. It is translated as CASSLGWSGGYTF.

The chain carries TRBV3-1 (or the pseudogene TRBV3-2) and TRBJ1-2, with D hard to call. The CDR3 totals 12 residues. The V and J ends lost 8 bases and 4 bases respectively, with 11 bases between them. Looked up from germline, CDR1 is LGHDT and CDR2 is YNNKEL (reference sequence). In DNA form, the CDR3 reads TGTGCCAGCTATACTCCCGCCTATGGCTACACCTTC. This encodes CASYTPAYGYTF.

CDR3 amino acids: CASSQTNEQFF. The DNA for the CDR3 is TGTGCCAGCAGCCAGACTAATGAGCAGTTCTTC. The V call is TRBV9, the J call TRBJ2-1, with D hard to call. Germline V gene lookup returns CDR1 SGDLS and CDR2 YYNGEE. The CDR3 sequence is 11 residues long. Between the trimmed V and J ends, which lost 4 bases and 7 bases, there was a span of 6 bases.

This clone was recorded once. The CDR3: CASKRQGYQPQHF. The CDR3, as DNA: TGTGCCAGTAAAAGACAGGGGTATCAGCCCCAGCATTTT. This chain connects TRBV6-5 to TRBJ1-5; 8 nucleotides line up with TRBD1. This CDR3 spans 13 amino acids. From germline, CDR1 is MNHEY and CDR2 SVGAGI. Trimming took 9 bases from V and 5 from J; bases not matched to a gene: 6.

Remarks on this clone: The same CDR3 also results from other DNA sequences found in this sample. The J gene is TRBJ1-5, the V gene TRBV6-5; 9 positions agree with TRBD1. Trimming took 5 bases from V and 5 from J; bases not matched to a gene: 1. Germline CDR1 reads MNHEY; CDR2 reads SVGAGI. This CDR3 contains 13 residues. CDR3: CASSRTGDQPQHF. The CDR3 DNA reads as TGTGCCAGCAGTCGGACAGGGGATCAGCCCCAGCATTTT.

V usage is TRBV5-1 and J usage is TRBJ1-1; 7 nucleotides align to TRBD1. The V gene end was trimmed by 0 bases and the J gene end by 4 bases; junction bases not matched to a gene: 12. Germline V gene data show CDR1 as SGHRS and CDR2 as YFSETQ. CDR3 length: 17 amino acids. CDR3 sequence: CASSLGATGRLGTEAFF. The CDR3 DNA is TGCGCCAGCAGCTTGGGGGCGACAGGGCGGTTGGGCACTGAAGCTTTCTTT.

The chain has TRBV23-1 and TRBJ1-2; D may be TRBD1 (6 bases). TRBV23-1 is given ORF status, its function remaining uncertain. V lost 4 bases and J lost 0, with 9 bases in between. This CDR3 has 14 residues. The CDR3 is CASSPQGPNYGYTF. In nucleotides, the CDR3 is TGCGCCAGCAGTCCACAGGGTCCTAACTATGGCTACACCTTC.

J is TRBJ1-2 and V is TRBV27; tentative D call: TRBD1 (6 bases). Germline CDR1 and CDR2: MNHEY and SMNVEV (reference sequence). The CDR3 runs 14 residues. With 2 bases removed from V and 8 bases from J, the gap between germline ends came to 15 bases. The CDR3, as DNA: TGTGCCAGCAGTTTAAGGGAGGGGGTGGGAGGCTACACCTTC. It is translated as CASSLREGVGGYTF.

This clone was seen only a few times. The chain couples TRBV21-1 to TRBJ1-6; whether TRBD1, the table's D call, matches the DNA was not checked. TRBV21-1 is recorded as a pseudogene. This CDR3 has 18 amino acids. The CDR3 reads CASSNQNPGQLYNSPLHF. CDR3 coding DNA: TGTGCCAGCAGCAACCAAAACCCCGGACAGCTCTATAATTCACCCCTCCACTTT.

CDR3 sequence (DNA): TGTGCCAGCAGCTTAGGCAGTCAGGGGGCGAGAACTGAAGCTTTCTTT. Its translation: CASSLGSQGARTEAFF. The chain has TRBV7-9 and TRBJ1-1; 8 nucleotides match TRBD1. J lost 5 bases, V lost 1 base, and 9 bases had no gene match. Germline CDR1 and CDR2: SEHNR and FQNEAQ (reference sequence). The CDR3 totals 16 residues.

This rearrangement joins TRBV23-1 to TRBJ1-5; 7 nucleotides align to TRBD1. TRBV23-1 is annotated as an ORF whose role is uncertain. This CDR3 region has 15 residues. V was clipped by 2 bases and J by 2 bases; unmatched bases: 3. The CDR3 loop reads CASSQDRDGNQPQHF. CDR3 in DNA: TGCGCCAGCAGTCAAGACAGGGATGGCAATCAGCCCCAGCATTTT.

The V and J genes are TRBV7-3 and TRBJ1-2; no clear D gene. Trimming left V 2 bases short and J 7 bases short, with 14 bases between. The CDR3 sequence is 14 residues long. Per germline, CDR1 SGHTA and CDR2 FQGTGA. Here the CDR3 reads CASSLPPLGSGYTF. For the CDR3, the DNA is TGTGCCAGCAGCTTACCCCCCCTAGGCTCTGGCTACACCTTC.